This T cell receptor beta chain was observed in a study of human T cells and chemical hapten exposure. Study-level information: Variation in per-sample TCR yields came mainly from small pooled library volume differences. Study-wide results and limits: Counts of expanded TCRs at PT1 were positively correlated with patch test score.

MiXCR, run by TCRdb on the RACE reads, gives a single entry per CDR3 protein. This table has 95,000 to 150,000 distinct CDR3 sequences, around 15% appearing once. Concerning this clonotype itself: Its antigen is not identified.

Trimming removed 2 bases from V and 5 bases from J, with 9 bases in between. The CDR3 is 14 amino acids. Germline CDR1 and CDR2: KGHSH and LQKENI. This sample's time point: patch test 1, 2 weeks after DPC sensitization. Stated treatment: therapeutic diphenylcyclopropenone sensitization with weekly scalp DPC. This chain links TRBV18 with TRBJ2-2; D is uncertain. Here the sequenced sample was whole blood, taken in connection with sensitization to the hapten diphenylcyclopropenone (DPC). The receptor comes from a man between 18 and 29 years old with alopecia areata. Some clones in this sample may be carry-over from other donors' samples. Here the CDR3 DNA reads TGTGCCAGCTCACCATTGCTCGAAACCGGGGAGCTGTTTTTT. It is translated as CASSPLLETGELFF.